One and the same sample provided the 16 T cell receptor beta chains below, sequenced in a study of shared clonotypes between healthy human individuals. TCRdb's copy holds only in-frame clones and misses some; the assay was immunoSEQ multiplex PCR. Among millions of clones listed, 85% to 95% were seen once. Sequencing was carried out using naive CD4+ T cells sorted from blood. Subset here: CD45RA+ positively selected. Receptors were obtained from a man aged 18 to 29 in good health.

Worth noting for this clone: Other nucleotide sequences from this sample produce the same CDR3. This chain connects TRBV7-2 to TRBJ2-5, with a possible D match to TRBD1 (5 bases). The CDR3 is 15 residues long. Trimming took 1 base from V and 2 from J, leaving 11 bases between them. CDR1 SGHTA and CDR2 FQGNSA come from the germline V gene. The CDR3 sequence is CASSLVPGYQETQYF. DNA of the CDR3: TGTGCCAGCAGCTTAGTTCCAGGGTATCAAGAGACCCAGTACTTC.

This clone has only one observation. The CDR3 DNA reads as TGTGCCAGCACCCCGGGTCAGCGGGAGTATGGCACAGATACGCAGTATTTT. It is translated as CASTPGQREYGTDTQYF. The chain couples TRBV9 to TRBJ2-3, with 8 bases aligning to TRBD2. Germline-derived CDR1 and CDR2 are SGDLS and YYNGEE. With 6 bases clipped from V and 1 base from J, the junction kept 13 bases outside the gene matches. The CDR3 is 17 amino acids. Full variable domain (remainder filled in from reference TRBV9 and TRBJ2-3): DSGVTQTPKHLITATGQRVTLRCSPRSGDLSVYWYQQSLDQGLQFLIQYYNGEERAKGNILERFSAQQFPDLHSELNLSSLELGDSALYFCASTPGQREYGTDTQYFGPGTRLTVL.

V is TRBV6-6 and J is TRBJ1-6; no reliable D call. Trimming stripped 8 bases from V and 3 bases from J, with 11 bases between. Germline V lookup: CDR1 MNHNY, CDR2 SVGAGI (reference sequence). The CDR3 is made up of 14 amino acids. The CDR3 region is CASFRSDYNSPLHF. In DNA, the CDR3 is TGTGCCAGCTTTCGCAGTGACTATAATTCACCCCTCCACTTT.

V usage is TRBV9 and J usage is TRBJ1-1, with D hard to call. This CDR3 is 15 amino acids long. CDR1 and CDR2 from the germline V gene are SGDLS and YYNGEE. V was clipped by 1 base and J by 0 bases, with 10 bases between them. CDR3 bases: TGTGCCAGCAGCGTATCCCCGATAGTGAACACTGAAGCTTTCTTT. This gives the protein CASSVSPIVNTEAFF.

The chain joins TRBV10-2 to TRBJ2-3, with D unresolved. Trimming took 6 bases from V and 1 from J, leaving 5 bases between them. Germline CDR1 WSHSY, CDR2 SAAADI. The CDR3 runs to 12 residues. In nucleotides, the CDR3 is TGCGCCAGCAGCGAACGCACAGATACGCAGTATTTT. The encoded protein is CASSERTDTQYF.

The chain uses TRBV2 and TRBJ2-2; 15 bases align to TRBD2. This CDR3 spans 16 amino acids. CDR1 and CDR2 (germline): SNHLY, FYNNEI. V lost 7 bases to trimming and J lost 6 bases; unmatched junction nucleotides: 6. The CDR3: CASTLGLAGGPGELFF. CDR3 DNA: TGTGCCAGCACCCTCGGACTAGCGGGGGGGCCCGGGGAGCTGTTTTTT.

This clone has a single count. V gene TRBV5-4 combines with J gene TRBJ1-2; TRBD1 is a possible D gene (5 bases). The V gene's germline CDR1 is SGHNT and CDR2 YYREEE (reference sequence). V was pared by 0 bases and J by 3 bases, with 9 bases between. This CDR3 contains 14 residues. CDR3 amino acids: CASSLEGAYYGYTF. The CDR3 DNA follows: TGTGCCAGCAGCTTGGAAGGGGCTTACTATGGCTACACCTTC. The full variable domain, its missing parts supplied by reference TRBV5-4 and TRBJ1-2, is ETGVTQSPTHLIKTRGQQVTLRCSSQSGHNTVSWYQQALGQGPQFIFQYYREEENGRGNFPPRFSGLQFPNYSSELNVNALELDDSALYLCASSLEGAYYGYTFGSGTRLTVV.

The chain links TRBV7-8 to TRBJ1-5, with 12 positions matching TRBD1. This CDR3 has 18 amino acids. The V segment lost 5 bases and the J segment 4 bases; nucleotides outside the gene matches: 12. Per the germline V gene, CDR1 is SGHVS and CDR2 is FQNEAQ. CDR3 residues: CASSPLGQGAGANQPQHF. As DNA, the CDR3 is TGTGCCAGCAGCCCGTTGGGACAGGGGGCTGGCGCAAATCAGCCCCAGCATTTT. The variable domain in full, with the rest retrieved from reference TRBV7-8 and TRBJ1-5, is GAGVSQSPRYKVAKRGQDVALRCDPISGHVSLFWYQQALGQGPEFLTYFQNEAQLDKSGLPSDRFFAERPEGSVSTLKIQRTQQEDSAVYLCASSPLGQGAGANQPQHFGDGTRLSIL.

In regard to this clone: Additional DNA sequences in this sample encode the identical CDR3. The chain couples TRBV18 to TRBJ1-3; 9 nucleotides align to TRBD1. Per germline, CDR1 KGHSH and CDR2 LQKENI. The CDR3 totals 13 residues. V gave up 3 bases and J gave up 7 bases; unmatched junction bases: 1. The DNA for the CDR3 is TGTGCCAGCTCACCCGGACAGGGGAACACCATATATTTT. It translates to CASSPGQGNTIYF.

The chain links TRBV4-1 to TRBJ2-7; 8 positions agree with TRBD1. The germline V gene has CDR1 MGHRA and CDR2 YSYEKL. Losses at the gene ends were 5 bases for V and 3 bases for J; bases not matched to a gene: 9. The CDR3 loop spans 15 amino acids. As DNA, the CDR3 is TGCGCCAGCAGCAAAGGACAGGGACCACTCTACGAGCAGTACTTC. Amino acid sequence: CASSKGQGPLYEQYF.

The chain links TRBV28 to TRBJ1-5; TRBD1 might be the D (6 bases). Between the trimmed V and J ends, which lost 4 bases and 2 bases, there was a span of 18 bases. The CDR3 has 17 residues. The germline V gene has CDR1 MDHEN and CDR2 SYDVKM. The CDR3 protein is CASSSSRGWVRNQPQHF. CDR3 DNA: TGTGCCAGCAGTTCCAGCAGGGGATGGGTTCGCAATCAGCCCCAGCATTTT.

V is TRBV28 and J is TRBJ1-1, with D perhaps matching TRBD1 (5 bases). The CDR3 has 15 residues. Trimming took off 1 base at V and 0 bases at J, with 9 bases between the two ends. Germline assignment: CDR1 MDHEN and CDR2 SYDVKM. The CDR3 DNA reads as TGTGCCAGCAGTTTATCCGGGGCAATGAACACTGAAGCTTTCTTT. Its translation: CASSLSGAMNTEAFF.

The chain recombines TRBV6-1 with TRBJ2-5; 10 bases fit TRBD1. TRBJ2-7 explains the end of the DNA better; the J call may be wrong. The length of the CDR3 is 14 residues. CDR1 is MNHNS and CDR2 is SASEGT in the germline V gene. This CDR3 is CASRRQGADYEQYF. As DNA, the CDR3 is TGTGCCAGCAGGCGACAGGGGGCCGACTACGAGCAGTACTTC.

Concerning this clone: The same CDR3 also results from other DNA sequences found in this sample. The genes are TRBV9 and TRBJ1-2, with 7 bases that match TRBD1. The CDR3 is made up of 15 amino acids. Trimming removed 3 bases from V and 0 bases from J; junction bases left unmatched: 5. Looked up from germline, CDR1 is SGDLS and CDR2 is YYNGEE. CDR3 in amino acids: CASSARQGPNYGYTF. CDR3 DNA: TGTGCCAGCAGCGCCAGACAGGGACCTAACTATGGCTACACCTTC.

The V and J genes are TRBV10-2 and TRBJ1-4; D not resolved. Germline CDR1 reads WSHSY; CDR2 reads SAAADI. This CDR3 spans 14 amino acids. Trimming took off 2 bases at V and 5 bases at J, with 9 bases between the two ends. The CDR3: CASSEVVPNEKLFF. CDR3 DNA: TGCGCCAGCAGTGAGGTCGTCCCAAATGAAAAACTGTTTTTT.

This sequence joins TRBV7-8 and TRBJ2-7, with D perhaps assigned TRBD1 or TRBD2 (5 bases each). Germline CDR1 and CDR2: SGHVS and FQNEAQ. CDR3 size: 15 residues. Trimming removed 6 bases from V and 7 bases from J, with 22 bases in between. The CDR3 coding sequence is TGTGCCAGCAGACCCGGGACCCCGGCCGTTGGGGAGCAGTACTTC. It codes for CASRPGTPAVGEQYF.